This T cell receptor beta chain derives from a study of CD8+ T cells in alopecia areata. Across the study: Treated patients were dosed with oral tofacitinib, taking 5 to 10 mg twice daily.

The sample's treatment: oral pan-JAK inhibitor, 5-10 mg twice daily. As part of sample collection, lesional scalp punch biopsies and peripheral blood were taken from alopecia areata patients. The V gene end was trimmed by 1 base and the J gene end by 7 bases; junction bases not matched to a gene: 5. Germline V gives CDR1 SGHAT, CDR2 FQNNGV. The CDR3 loop spans 16 amino acids. As the sequencing template, cDNA was produced by extracting RNA and reverse transcribing it. Clones were read by immunoSEQ multiplex PCR, and TCRdb kept only the in-frame ones, dropping some. This table has about 200,000 clones, 60% appearing once. Points on this clone: Other DNA sequences in the same sample also yield this CDR3.

The material was CD4+ T cells sorted from blood, obtained at week 24, from a patient treated with tofacitinib. This TCR derives from a human donor with alopecia areata. The chain employs TRBV11-2 and TRBJ2-1; 12 bases line up with TRBD2. CDR3 in DNA: TGTGCCAGCAGCTTAGGGCTAGCGGGGGGGTTAAATGAGCAGTTCTTC. Amino acids: CASSLGLAGGLNEQFF.